Below are 9 T cell receptor beta chains sequenced from a single sample in a study of cytomegalovirus exposure and HLA in healthy donors. Vbeta (60) and Jbeta (13) primers were used in the PCR. Measured with immunoSEQ multiplex PCR; TCRdb has only the in-frame clones, and not every one. The table has some 93,000 clones, roughly four fifths seen once. Sequencing was performed on PBMCs. These receptors all come from a man over 45 in good health and CMV-seronegative.

The chain links TRBV11-2 to TRBJ1-1; 10 nucleotides align to TRBD1. Germline V gives CDR1 SGHAT, CDR2 FQNNGV. V shed 5 bases and J 5 bases; nucleotides not matched to a gene: 8. This CDR3 has 15 residues. Here the CDR3 reads CASSLTRQGATEAFF. CDR3 coding DNA: TGTGCCAGCAGCCTTACACGACAGGGGGCAACTGAAGCTTTCTTT.

This clone was seen only once. This chain uses TRBV25-1 with TRBJ2-1; 7 bases line up with TRBD2. The CDR3 has 15 residues. After removal of 6 bases from V and 7 bases from J, the junction contained 12 bases not matched to a gene. CDR1 MGHDK and CDR2 SYGVNS come from the germline V gene. The CDR3, as DNA: TGTGCCAGCAGCCCGTGGGAGGGCCTAGTAAATGAGCAGTTCTTC. Its protein product is CASSPWEGLVNEQFF.

This sequence joins TRBV28 and TRBJ1-6; D may be TRBD1 (6 bases). This CDR3 has 14 amino acids. Germline CDR1 MDHEN, CDR2 SYDVKM. The V and J ends lost 6 bases and 7 bases respectively, with 13 bases between them. CDR3 residues: CASRATGSNSPLHF. The DNA for the CDR3 is TGTGCCAGCAGAGCTACAGGGAGCAATTCACCCCTCCACTTT.

This sequence joins TRBV28 and TRBJ1-2; the match to TRBD1 covers 7 bases. After removal of 6 bases from V and 7 bases from J, the junction contained 5 bases not matched to a gene. The germline V gene has CDR1 MDHEN and CDR2 SYDVKM. CDR3 size: 12 residues. The CDR3 nucleotides read TGTGCCAGCAGGAGACAGGGACCTGGCTACACCTTC. Residues: CASRRQGPGYTF.

The V call is TRBV29-1, the J call TRBJ2-3; 7 bases map to TRBD2. In germline, CDR1 is SQVTM, CDR2 ANQGSEA. V lost 5 bases, J lost 1 base, and 6 bases stayed unmatched. CDR3 length: 14 amino acids. In nucleotides, the CDR3 is TGCAGCGTTCTGGGCGGGAGCGGCACAGATACGCAGTATTTT. Translating gives CSVLGGSGTDTQYF.

This sequence joins TRBV29-1 and TRBJ2-2; D might be TRBD2 (6 bases). The germline CDR1 and CDR2 sequences are SQVTM and ANQGSEA. This CDR3 contains 18 residues. Trimming pared 1 base from V and 4 bases from J, leaving 22 bases between. This CDR3 is CSVEVPVIKGLFTGELFF. The CDR3 DNA reads as TGCAGCGTTGAAGTACCAGTAATTAAGGGACTTTTCACCGGGGAGCTGTTTTTT.

V is TRBV9 and J is TRBJ2-2, with TRBD1 as a possible D gene (6 bases). V dropped 2 bases and J dropped 8 bases, with 7 bases sitting between them. Looked up from germline, CDR1 is SGDLS and CDR2 is YYNGEE. The CDR3 has 12 amino acids. CDR3 coding DNA: TGTGCCAGCAGCGTTACAGGGGGGGAGCTGTTTTTT. This encodes CASSVTGGELFF.

This clone was picked up one time. The chain has TRBV1 and TRBJ2-1; TRBD2, the table's D call, lacks a check against the DNA. TRBV1 is a known pseudogene. This CDR3 has 14 residues. The CDR3 loop reads CTSRTGTSYNEQFF. CDR3 nucleotide sequence: TGCACCAGCAGAACCGGGACTTCATACAATGAGCAGTTCTTC.

The genes are TRBV5-4 and TRBJ2-3, with TRBD2 identical over 11 bases. The V gene's germline CDR1 is SGHNT and CDR2 YYREEE (reference sequence). Trimming removed 4 bases from V and 3 bases from J; junction bases left unmatched: 4. This CDR3 region has 15 residues. CDR3 nucleotide sequence: TGTGCCAGCAGCCCCACTAGCGGGAGTACAGATACGCAGTATTTT. Its protein is CASSPTSGSTDTQYF.